This TCR beta chain is from a study of OX40 agonist ivuxolimab in advanced cancers. Germline lookup yields CDR1 SGHVS and CDR2 FNYEAQ. There are 14 residues in the CDR3. Trimming removed 8 bases from V and 4 bases from J, with 16 bases in between. This clone was recorded once. No antigen is known for it. Findings of the study overall: Some nonresponders likewise displayed low normalized T-cell clonal expansion.

Libraries were prepared by immunoSEQ multiplex PCR; TCRdb keeps only in-frame clonotypes and omits some of them. The table shows under 30,000 clones, with 84% occurring only once. This receptor was identified in an adult with an advanced solid tumor such as melanoma, head and neck, liver or kidney cancer. The chain combines TRBV7-6 with TRBJ2-3; D not resolved. This specimen was CD4+ or CD8+ T cells sorted from blood, taken in a trial of the OX40 agonist ivuxolimab. The CDR3 loop reads CASASIGTADTQYF. CDR3 nucleotide sequence: TGTGCCAGCGCCTCGATTGGTACCGCAGATACGCAGTATTTT.